These 15 T cell receptor beta chains came from one sample sequenced in a study of T cell changes during pregnancy in multiple sclerosis. TCRdb keeps only in-frame clones here, not all; method: immunoSEQ multiplex PCR. The sample consists of 10,000 or so clones, around 80% of them appearing once. The material was CD8+ T cells from peripheral blood mononuclear cells, obtained in the third trimester of pregnancy. Receptor source: a female donor in good health, enrolled as a control in a pregnancy study.

J is TRBJ2-1 and V is TRBV19; 11 nucleotides align to TRBD2. Germline V gene lookup returns CDR1 LNHDA and CDR2 SQIVND (reference sequence). The CDR3 totals 15 residues. V dropped 5 bases and J dropped 4; count of bases not matched to a gene: 4. CDR3 residues: CASSLVAGGYNEQFF. The CDR3, as DNA: TGTGCCAGTAGTCTGGTAGCGGGGGGGTACAATGAGCAGTTCTTC.

CDR3 loop: CASSSGGTYEQYF. CDR3 nucleotides: TGTGCCAGTTCTAGCGGGGGAACCTACGAGCAGTACTTC. The chain combines TRBV7-8 with TRBJ2-7; the match to TRBD2 covers 10 bases. The germline gives CDR1 SGHVS, CDR2 FQNEAQ. The CDR3 contains 13 residues. V dropped 9 bases and J dropped 2; count of bases not matched to a gene: 4.

The table lists this clone with a count of one. V usage is TRBV5-1 and J usage is TRBJ1-2, with 7 bases that match TRBD1. The germline V gene has CDR1 SGHRS and CDR2 YFSETQ. Losses at the gene ends were 4 bases for V and 7 bases for J; bases not matched to a gene: 10. This CDR3 spans 14 amino acids. The CDR3 DNA sequence: TGCGCCAGCAGCCAGGACAGGAACCCCTTTGGCTACACCTTC. Its translation is CASSQDRNPFGYTF.

This clone was recorded once. The chain links TRBV25-1 to TRBJ2-1; 8 bases agree with TRBD2. Germline CDR1 reads MGHDK; CDR2 reads SYGVNS. This CDR3 has 15 amino acids. Trimming took 6 bases from V and 8 from J; bases not matched to a gene: 12. In nucleotides, the CDR3 is TGTGCCAGCAGCCCCGGGGGGGTGTGGGTAGATGAGCAGTTCTTC. The encoded protein is CASSPGGVWVDEQFF.

V is TRBV6-4 and J is TRBJ2-3; 12 bases agree with TRBD2. The germline V gene has CDR1 MRHNA and CDR2 SNTAGT. The CDR3 is made up of 15 amino acids. Trimming removed 6 bases from V and 4 bases from J; junction bases left unmatched: 5. For the CDR3, the DNA is TGTGCCAGCAGCAAGACTAGCGGGAGCCCAGATACGCAGTATTTT. Residues: CASSKTSGSPDTQYF.

V usage is TRBV30 and J usage is TRBJ2-7; 7 bases fit TRBD2. Unmatched junction bases numbered 9, after V lost 0 bases and J lost 7 bases. The CDR3 has 14 residues. From germline, CDR1 is GTSNPN and CDR2 SVGIG (reference sequence). The CDR3 region is CAWSVGAGSGEQYF. CDR3 in DNA: TGTGCCTGGAGTGTCGGAGCGGGATCGGGGGAGCAGTACTTC.

This clone has a handful of counts. The chain has TRBV27 and TRBJ2-3; a weak D match, TRBD2 (5 bases). Germline CDR1 reads MNHEY; CDR2 reads SMNVEV (reference sequence). Trimming removed 4 bases from V and 4 bases from J, with 15 bases in between. This CDR3 spans 15 amino acids. The CDR3 nucleotides are TGTGCCAGCAGTTCGGACTCTCTAGGCGCAGATACGCAGTATTTT. This gives the protein CASSSDSLGADTQYF.

This chain uses TRBV5-5 with TRBJ1-6; D is possibly TRBD1 (5 bases). Between the trimmed V and J ends, which lost 4 bases and 4 bases, there was a span of 15 bases. The length of the CDR3 is 16 residues. CDR1 is SGHKS, CDR2 YYEKEE, per germline (reference sequence). CDR3 bases: TGTGCCAGCAGCACAATCCGGGACTTGTATAATTCACCCCTCCACTTT. Its translation: CASSTIRDLYNSPLHF.

This clone was recorded only once. As DNA, the CDR3 is TGTGCCAGCAGCCAAAACGACAGGGGATTTTCCTACGAGCAGTACTTC. Encoded protein: CASSQNDRGFSYEQYF. The V call is TRBV7-2, the J call TRBJ2-7; 8 bases match TRBD1. The V segment lost 5 bases and the J segment 1 base; nucleotides outside the gene matches: 10. CDR3 length: 16 residues. Germline V gene data show CDR1 as SGHTA and CDR2 as FQGNSA.

The genes are TRBV2 and TRBJ1-2; TRBD1 aligns across 11 bases. V dropped 6 bases and J dropped 3; count of bases not matched to a gene: 3. The CDR3 runs 14 residues. Germline-derived CDR1 and CDR2 are SNHLY and FYNNEI. Here the CDR3 DNA reads TGTGCCAGCAGGAGGGACAGGGGGGACTATGGCTACACCTTC. It specifies CASRRDRGDYGYTF.

V and J are TRBV7-2 and TRBJ2-7, with 8 bases matching TRBD1. The CDR3 runs to 14 residues. After removal of 9 bases from V and 3 bases from J, the junction contained 10 bases not matched to a gene. Germline V gives CDR1 SGHTA, CDR2 FQGNSA. CDR3 residues: CASSLGTGRYEQYF. DNA for the CDR3: TGTGCCAGTTCCCTGGGGACAGGCCGCTACGAGCAGTACTTC.

By share, this clone counts as medium-sized (0.01 to 0.1%). The chain carries TRBV4-1 and TRBJ2-1; 12 bases line up with TRBD2. Unmatched junction bases numbered 5, after V lost 4 bases and J lost 7 bases. Germline-derived CDR1 and CDR2 are MGHRA and YSYEKL. This CDR3 region has 15 residues. The CDR3 nucleotides read TGCGCCAGCAGCCGATGGACTAGCGGGGCTAATGAGCAGTTCTTC. It yields the protein CASSRWTSGANEQFF.

In nucleotides, the CDR3 is TGTGCCAGCACTCCACTGGGAGGAAAGGATGGCTACACCTTC. It translates to CASTPLGGKDGYTF. V is TRBV25-1 and J is TRBJ1-2; D is ambiguous. The CDR3 is 14 residues long. Looked up from germline, CDR1 is MGHDK and CDR2 is SYGVNS. V was shortened by 7 bases and J by 6 bases, with 18 bases between the two germline ends.

The chain combines TRBV6-4 with TRBJ2-3, with 10 bases matching TRBD2. The CDR3 totals 15 residues. In germline, CDR1 is MRHNA, CDR2 SNTAGT. V shed 4 bases, J shed 2 bases, and the junction held 3 bases outside the gene matches. The CDR3, as DNA: TGTGCCAGCAGTGCCGGGACTAGCGTCACAGATACGCAGTATTTT. Residues: CASSAGTSVTDTQYF.

V is TRBV28 and J is TRBJ1-4; maybe TRBD1 (6 bases). The CDR3 has 13 residues. V was pared by 5 bases and J by 8 bases, with 12 bases between. The germline V gene encodes CDR1 MDHEN and CDR2 SYDVKM. CDR3 sequence reads: CASSRGAEEKLFF. CDR3 sequence (DNA): TGTGCCAGCAGTCGGGGGGCTGAGGAAAAACTGTTTTTT.